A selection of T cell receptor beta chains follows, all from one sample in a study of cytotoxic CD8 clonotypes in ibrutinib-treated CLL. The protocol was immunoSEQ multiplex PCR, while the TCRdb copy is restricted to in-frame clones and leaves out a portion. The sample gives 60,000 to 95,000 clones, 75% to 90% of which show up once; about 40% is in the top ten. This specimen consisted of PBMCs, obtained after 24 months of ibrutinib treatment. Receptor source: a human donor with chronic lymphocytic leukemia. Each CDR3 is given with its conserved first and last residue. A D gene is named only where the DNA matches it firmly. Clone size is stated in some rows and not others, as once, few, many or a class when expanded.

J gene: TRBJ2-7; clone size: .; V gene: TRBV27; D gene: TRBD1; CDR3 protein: CASSLSTGLSVYEQYF; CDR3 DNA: TGTGCCAGCAGTTTATCGACAGGGCTGTCGGTCTACGAGCAGTACTTC
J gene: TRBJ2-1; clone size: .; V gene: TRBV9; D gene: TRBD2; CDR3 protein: CASSPVAGGSSYNEQFF; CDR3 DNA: TGTGCCAGCAGCCCCGTAGCGGGAGGGAGCTCCTACAATGAGCAGTTCTTC
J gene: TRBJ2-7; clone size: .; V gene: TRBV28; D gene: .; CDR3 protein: CASNLEGLWYEQYF; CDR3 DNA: TGTGCCAGCAATCTCGAGGGTTTATGGTACGAGCAGTACTTC
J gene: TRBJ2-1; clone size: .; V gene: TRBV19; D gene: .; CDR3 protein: CASTGGARTGEQFF; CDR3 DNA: TGTGCCAGTACTGGCGGGGCCCGGACGGGTGAGCAGTTCTTC
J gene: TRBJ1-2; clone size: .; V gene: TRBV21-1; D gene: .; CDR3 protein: CASPHRLYGYTF; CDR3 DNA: TGTGCCAGCCCGCACAGGCTTTATGGCTACACCTTC
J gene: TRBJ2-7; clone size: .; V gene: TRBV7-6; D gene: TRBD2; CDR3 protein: CASSLAAPSGNSYEQYF; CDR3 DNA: TGTGCCAGCAGCTTAGCCGCTCCTAGCGGGAACTCCTACGAGCAGTACTTC
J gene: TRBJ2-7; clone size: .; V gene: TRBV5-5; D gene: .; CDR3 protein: CASSLATGSNYEQYF; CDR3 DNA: TGTGCCAGCAGCTTGGCTACAGGGTCTAACTACGAGCAGTACTTC
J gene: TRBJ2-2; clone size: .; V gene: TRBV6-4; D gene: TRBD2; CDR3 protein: CASSPHSRLAGNTGELFF; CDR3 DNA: TGTGCCAGCAGTCCGCATTCTCGACTAGCGGGAAACACCGGGGAGCTGTTTTTT
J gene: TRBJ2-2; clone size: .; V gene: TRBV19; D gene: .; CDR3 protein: CASMVGVGNTGELFF; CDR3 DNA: TGTGCCAGTATGGTGGGAGTAGGGAACACCGGGGAGCTGTTTTTT
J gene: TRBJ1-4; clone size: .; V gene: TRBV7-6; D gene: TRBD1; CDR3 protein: CASSLAYRGANEKLFF; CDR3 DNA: TGTGCCAGCAGCTTAGCCTACAGGGGGGCTAATGAAAAACTGTTTTTT
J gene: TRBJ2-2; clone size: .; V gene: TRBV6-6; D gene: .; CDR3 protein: CASSYPRTNTGELFF; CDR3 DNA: TGTGCCAGCAGTTACCCAAGGACGAACACCGGGGAGCTGTTTTTT
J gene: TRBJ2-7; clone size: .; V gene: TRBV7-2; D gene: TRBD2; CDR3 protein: CASSLAGLAGAHEQYF; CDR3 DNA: TGTGCCAGCAGCTTAGCGGGACTAGCGGGAGCCCACGAGCAGTACTTC
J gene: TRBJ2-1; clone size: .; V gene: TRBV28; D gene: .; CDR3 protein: CATRGASSYNEQFF; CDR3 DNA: TGTGCCACCCGGGGAGCTAGCTCCTACAATGAGCAGTTCTTC
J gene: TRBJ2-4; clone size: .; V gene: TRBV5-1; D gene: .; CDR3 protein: CASSLVGTFQYF; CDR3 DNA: TGCGCCAGCAGCTTAGTCGGGACCTTTCAGTACTTC
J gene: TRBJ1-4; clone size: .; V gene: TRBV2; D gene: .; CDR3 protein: CASSELGKPTNEKLFF; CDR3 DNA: TGTGCCAGCAGTGAACTTGGGAAACCGACTAATGAAAAACTGTTTTTT
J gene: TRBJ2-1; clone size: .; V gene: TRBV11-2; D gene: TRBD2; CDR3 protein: CASNLAGAYNEQFF; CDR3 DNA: TGTGCCAGCAATCTAGCGGGAGCCTACAATGAGCAGTTCTTC
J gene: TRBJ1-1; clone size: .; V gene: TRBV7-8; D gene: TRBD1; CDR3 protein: CASSLTGQPNTEAFF; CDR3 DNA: TGTGCCAGCAGCTTGACGGGACAGCCGAACACTGAAGCTTTCTTT
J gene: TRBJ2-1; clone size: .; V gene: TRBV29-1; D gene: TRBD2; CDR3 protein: CRGSGGSYNEQFF; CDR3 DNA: TGCAGGGGGAGCGGGGGATCCTACAATGAGCAGTTCTTC
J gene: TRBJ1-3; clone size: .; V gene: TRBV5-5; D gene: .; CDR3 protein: CASSLDYGSGNTIYF; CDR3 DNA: TGTGCCAGCAGCTTGGATTACGGCTCTGGAAACACCATATATTTT
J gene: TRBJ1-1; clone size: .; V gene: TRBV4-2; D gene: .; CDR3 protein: CASSQDGTGSGTEAFF; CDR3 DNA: TGTGCCAGCAGCCAAGATGGAACAGGTTCGGGCACTGAAGCTTTCTTT
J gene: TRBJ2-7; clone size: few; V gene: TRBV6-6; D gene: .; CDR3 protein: CASSYSGGLGYEQYF; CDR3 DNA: TGTGCCAGCAGTTACTCCGGCGGGTTAGGCTACGAGCAGTACTTC
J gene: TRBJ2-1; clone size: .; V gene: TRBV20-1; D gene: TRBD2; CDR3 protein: CSAGGGNEQFF; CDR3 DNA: TGCAGTGCTGGCGGGGGCAATGAGCAGTTCTTC
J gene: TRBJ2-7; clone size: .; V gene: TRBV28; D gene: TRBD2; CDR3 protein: CASSLFPSGRFGEQYF; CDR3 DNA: TGTGCCAGCAGTTTATTCCCTAGCGGGAGGTTCGGGGAGCAGTACTTC
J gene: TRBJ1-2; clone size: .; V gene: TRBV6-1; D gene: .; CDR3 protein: CASSEGEGMYGYTF; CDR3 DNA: TGTGCCAGCAGTGAAGGTGAAGGAATGTATGGCTACACCTTC
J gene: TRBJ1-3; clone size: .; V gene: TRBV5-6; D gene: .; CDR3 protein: CASSLATGNTIYF; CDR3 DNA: TGTGCCAGCAGCTTGGCTACGGGAAACACCATATATTTT
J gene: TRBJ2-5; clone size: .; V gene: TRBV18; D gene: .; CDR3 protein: CASSQSGPQETQYF; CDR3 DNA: TGTGCCAGCTCACAGTCGGGCCCGCAAGAGACCCAGTACTTC
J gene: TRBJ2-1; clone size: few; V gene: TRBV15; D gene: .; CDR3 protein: CATSREGGAGNEQFF; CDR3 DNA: TGTGCCACCAGCAGGGAAGGGGGGGCTGGCAATGAGCAGTTCTTC
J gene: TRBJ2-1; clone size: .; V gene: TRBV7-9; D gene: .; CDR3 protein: CASSLSYNEQFF; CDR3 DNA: TGTGCCAGCAGCTTAAGCTACAATGAGCAGTTCTTC
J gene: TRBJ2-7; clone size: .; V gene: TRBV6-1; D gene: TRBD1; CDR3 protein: CASSGGTAASYEQYF; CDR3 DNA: TGTGCCAGCAGTGGGGGGACAGCCGCGTCCTACGAGCAGTACTTC
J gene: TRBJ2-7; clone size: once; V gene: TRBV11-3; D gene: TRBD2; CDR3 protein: CASSPGGVPFYEQYF; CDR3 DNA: TGTGCCAGCAGCCCGGGAGGGGTCCCCTTTTACGAGCAGTACTTC
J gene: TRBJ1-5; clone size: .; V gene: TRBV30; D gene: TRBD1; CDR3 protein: CAWGYPGTVPYQPQHF; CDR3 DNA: TGTGCCTGGGGATATCCCGGGACAGTGCCTTATCAGCCCCAGCATTTT
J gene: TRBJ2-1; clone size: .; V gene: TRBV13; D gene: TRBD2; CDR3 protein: CASSAGLAGHNEQFF; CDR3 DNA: TGTGCCAGCAGCGCGGGGCTAGCGGGTCACAATGAGCAGTTCTTC
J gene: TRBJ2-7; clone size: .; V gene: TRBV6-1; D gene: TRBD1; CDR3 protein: CASTLGDSNEQYF; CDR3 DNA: TGTGCCAGCACCCTAGGGGACAGCAACGAGCAGTACTTC
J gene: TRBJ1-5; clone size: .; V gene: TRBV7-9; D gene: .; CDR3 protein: CASSLGRQDQPQHF; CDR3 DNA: TGTGCCAGCAGCTTAGGGAGACAGGATCAGCCCCAGCATTTT
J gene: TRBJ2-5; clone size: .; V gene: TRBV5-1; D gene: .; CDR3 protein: CASSSTGAGGETQYF; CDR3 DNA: TGCGCCAGCAGCTCAACAGGGGCGGGGGGAGAGACCCAGTACTTC
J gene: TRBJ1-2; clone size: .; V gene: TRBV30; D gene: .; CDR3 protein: CAWSDDYGYTF; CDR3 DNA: TGTGCCTGGAGTGACGACTATGGCTACACCTTC
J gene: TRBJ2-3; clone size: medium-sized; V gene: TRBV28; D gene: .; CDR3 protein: CASSFVAGTDTQYF; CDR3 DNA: TGTGCCAGCAGTTTTGTCGCGGGCACAGATACGCAGTATTTT